This T cell receptor (beta chain) was retrieved from a study of blood T cell repertoires in COVID-19. Study overall: Material from acute and convalescent COVID-19 was sourced from the United States, Italy and Spain. The cDNA or gDNA used as material had been derived from T cells, B-cell-depleted T cells, or PBMCs.

This CDR3 region has 15 residues. The trim removed 1 base at V and 2 bases at J, leaving 2 bases unmatched. Germline assignment: CDR1 KGHSH and CDR2 LQKENI. Recruited during active infection, patients (from Seattle) were subsequently followed longitudinally. Original processing notes: From reference gene primer amplification, estimates of nucleated cell counts were derived. Data came from immunoSEQ multiplex PCR; TCRdb stores just in-frame clones and leaves some out. For V, J and clone size, that table is used; D and trimming come from the DNA. This table holds 200,000 to 250,000 clones, roughly 80% found once.

The specimen sequenced was peripheral blood. The rearrangement uses TRBV18 and TRBJ1-1; 9 bases line up with TRBD1. The clonotype was recovered from a woman over 75 with COVID-19, enrolled during active disease. CDR3 nucleotide sequence: TGTGCCAGCTCACCACGGACAGGGGACAACACTGAAGCTTTCTTT. It translates to CASSPRTGDNTEAFF.